The clone carrying this TCR beta chain was seen once. Its antigen is unidentified. Different DNA sequences within this sample yield the same CDR3. The repertoire was sequenced with immunoSEQ multiplex PCR; TCRdb's copy has only in-frame clones and lacks some. This sample has 2 million to 2.5 million clones, with around 92% found just once. These data come from a study of shared clonotypes between healthy human individuals. Looking at the study overall: Researchers assigned three CD4 naive, three CD4 memory, two CD8 naive and one CD8 memory plate to each donor. Study-wide results and limits: Among the subsets, naive ones generally showed larger estimated richness than memory ones. All-four-donor shared clonotypes had higher generation probabilities than non-shared clonotypes did. Several donors held about 5.1% of naive CD4 clonotypes in common.

V lost 3 bases to trimming and J lost 0 bases, with 6 bases between them. This CDR3 is built from 13 residues. CDR1 is SGHRS and CDR2 is YFSETQ in the germline V gene. The sequenced sample consisted of naive CD4+ T cells from PBMCs. Subset denoted: CD45RA+ positively selected. This TCR derives from a man in his late teens or twenties in good health. Some clones in this sample may be carry-over from other donors' samples. This chain connects TRBV5-1 to TRBJ1-1, with D possibly TRBD1 on 6 matching bases. This chain's CDR3 is CASSWTVNTEAFF. As DNA, the CDR3 is TGCGCCAGCAGCTGGACAGTGAACACTGAAGCTTTCTTT.